This entry describes one T cell receptor beta chain. CDR1 and CDR2 (germline): LGHNA, YNFKEQ. Trimming removed 4 bases from V and 5 bases from J, with 11 bases in between. This CDR3 is 13 amino acids long. In the authors' workflow: Amplification with reference gene primers provided the estimates of nucleated cell counts. TCRdb keeps only in-frame clones here, not all; method: immunoSEQ multiplex PCR. The V and J calls and clone size come from that table; D and trimming were worked out from the DNA. Of 90,000 to 120,000 clones listed, approximately 88% were seen once; the top ten hold roughly 4.3%. The sample originates from a study of blood T cell repertoires in COVID-19. Overall study context: Both acute and convalescent COVID-19 samples were obtained from the United States, Italy and Spain. PBMCs, B-cell-depleted T cells, or T cells were the source of the cDNA or gDNA that made up the material.

This receptor was obtained from a human donor in a cohort sampled during active COVID-19. The chain combines TRBV4-2 with TRBJ1-2; D is uncertain. The specimen sequenced was peripheral blood. Here the CDR3 DNA reads TGTGCCAGCAGCCCCCGGGAGGGTTATGGCTACACCTTC. This codes for CASSPREGYGYTF.